This T cell receptor (beta chain) stems from a study of shared clonotypes between healthy human individuals. General study points: Tissues were not sampled, only blood, and their repertoires likely differ.

CDR3 length: 16 amino acids. The V segment lost 4 bases and the J segment 3 bases; nucleotides outside the gene matches: 3. Germline V lookup: CDR1 MGHRA, CDR2 YSYEKL. Several immunoSEQ 96-well plates shared each subset's DNA, each plate a replicate. Assay: immunoSEQ multiplex PCR; the TCRdb copy retains only in-frame clones and omits some. The data show nearly 1,000,000 clones, with approximately 80% seen just once and about 1.5% held by the top ten. About this clone itself: Its target is unknown. This specimen includes other DNA sequences encoding the same CDR3.

V and J are TRBV4-1 and TRBJ2-3, with 14 bases identical to TRBD2. This TCR was sampled from a man younger than 35 in good health. The specimen sequenced was memory CD4+ T cells sorted from blood. Subset here: CD45RA-negative fraction. The CDR3 loop is CASSPGLAGATDTQYF. The CDR3 DNA reads as TGCGCCAGCAGCCCGGGACTAGCGGGGGCAACAGATACGCAGTATTTT.